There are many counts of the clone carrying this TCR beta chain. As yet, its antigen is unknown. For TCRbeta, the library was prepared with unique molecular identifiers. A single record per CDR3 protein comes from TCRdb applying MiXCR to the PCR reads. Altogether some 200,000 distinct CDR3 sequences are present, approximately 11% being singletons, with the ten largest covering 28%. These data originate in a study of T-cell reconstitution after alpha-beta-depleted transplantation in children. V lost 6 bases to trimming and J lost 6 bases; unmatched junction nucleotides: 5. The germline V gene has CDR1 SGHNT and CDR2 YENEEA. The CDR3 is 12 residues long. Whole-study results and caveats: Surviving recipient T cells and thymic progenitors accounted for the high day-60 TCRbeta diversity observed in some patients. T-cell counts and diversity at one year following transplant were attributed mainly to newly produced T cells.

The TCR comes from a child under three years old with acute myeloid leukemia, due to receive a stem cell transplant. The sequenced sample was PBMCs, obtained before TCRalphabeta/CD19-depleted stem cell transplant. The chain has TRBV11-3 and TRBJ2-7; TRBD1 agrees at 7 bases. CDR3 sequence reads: CASSTGVGEQYF. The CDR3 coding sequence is TGTGCCAGCAGTACAGGGGTAGGCGAGCAGTACTTC.